This TCR beta chain was identified during a study of radiation and T cells in renal cell carcinoma. The study, taken as a whole, reports: Irradiated tumors had higher TCR clonality than control tumors.

TCRdb's table, derived via immunoSEQ multiplex PCR, lists solely in-frame clones and lacks some. The repertoire consists of 20,000 to 25,000 clones, with roughly 53% occurring once and the leading ten covering less than 25%. This clone showed up just a few times. Antigen specificity is unknown. Specified treatment: treatment-naive control, cytoreductive nephrectomy. Treatment-naive patients without radiation supplied the control tumors at nephrectomy. The CDR3 loop spans 13 amino acids. Germline lookup yields CDR1 MNHEY and CDR2 SVGAGI. Trimming pared 5 bases from V and 4 bases from J, leaving 11 bases between.

This clonotype was sampled from a human donor with renal cell carcinoma. The sample was tumor tissue, taken from a patient whose treatment was nephrectomy without radiotherapy. The V gene is TRBV6-5, the J gene TRBJ1-1, with D hard to call. The CDR3: CASSKLLGTEAFF. CDR3 sequence (DNA): TGTGCCAGCAGTAAGCTCCTTGGCACTGAAGCTTTCTTT.